The rows below give T cell receptor beta chains drawn from one sample of a study of control samples from healthy donors and cancer patients. Sequencing was performed with immunoSEQ multiplex PCR; in TCRdb, only in-frame clones are kept and a portion is missing. The table has about 84,000 clones, approximately 80% seen once. Sequenced sample: PBMCs. Receptors were obtained from a man aged 55 to 70 with head and neck cancer. Both conserved end residues are part of each CDR3. The D gene is left open where the match is weak. Clone size is not always given. Where it is, it says once, few, many or a class for expanded clones.

abundance	v_gene	j_gene	d_gene	CDR3nt	CDR3aa
few	TRBV2	TRBJ2-7	TRBD2	TGTGCCAGCAGCCTGGGACTAGACAAAACCTACGAGCAGTACTTC	CASSLGLDKTYEQYF
.	TRBV6-5	TRBJ2-2	.	TGTGCCAGCAGTTACTCGGGGCAGGGCGGTACCGGGGAGCTGTTTTTT	CASSYSGQGGTGELFF
.	TRBV19	TRBJ1-2	TRBD1	TGTGCCAGTAGTCCCTGGACAGGGCAAGCTAACTATGGCTACACCTTC	CASSPWTGQANYGYTF
.	TRBV6-4	TRBJ1-1	TRBD1	TGTGCCAGCAGTTTGACAGGGGCCAACACTGAAGCTTTCTTT	CASSLTGANTEAFF
.	TRBV6-5	TRBJ2-7	.	TGTGCCAGCAGGACAGGATCTTCCTACGAGCAGTACTTC	CASRTGSSYEQYF
.	TRBV28	TRBJ1-4	.	TGTGCCAGCAGGCCAGTCTTCCATGAAAAACTGTTTTTT	CASRPVFHEKLFF
.	TRBV13	TRBJ1-6	.	TGTGCCAGCAGCTTACAAAGGAACGGCTCACCCCTCCACTTT	CASSLQRNGSPLHF
.	TRBV4-2	TRBJ2-1	TRBD2	TGTGCCAGCAGCGACAGATGGGGACTAGCAAATGAGCAGTTCTTC	CASSDRWGLANEQFF
.	TRBV19	TRBJ1-3	.	TGTGCCAGTAGCTACAGTCATGGAAACACCATATATTTT	CASSYSHGNTIYF
once	TRBV18	TRBJ2-2	TRBD1	TGTGCCAGCTCACCACAGGACCTAGGGACAGGGCACACCGGGGAGCTGTTTTTT	CASSPQDLGTGHTGELFF
.	TRBV7-6	TRBJ2-3	TRBD2	TGTGCCAGCAGCTCATATAGCGGGAGGGGAAGTACGCAGTATTTT	CASSSYSGRGSTQYF
.	TRBV5-4	TRBJ2-7	.	TGTGCCAGCAGCTTGACAGGGTCGGGTGAGCAGTACTTC	CASSLTGSGEQYF
.	TRBV30	TRBJ1-2	.	TGTGCCTGGAATACAGGGCCGACGCCGAGAAGCTACACCTTC	CAWNTGPTPRSYTF
.	TRBV5-1	TRBJ2-3	.	TGCGCCAGCGAAAGGGGGGGGGCTAGAGGAACAGATACGCAGTATTTT	CASERGGARGTDTQYF
.	TRBV2	TRBJ2-5	.	TGTGCCAGCCTGGGAGGGGGCGAGACCCAGTACTTC	CASLGGGETQYF
few	TRBV7-2	TRBJ2-7	TRBD2	TGTGCCAGCAGAACCGGGGGGAGCTCCTACGAGCAGTACTTC	CASRTGGSSYEQYF
.	TRBV7-2	TRBJ2-3	TRBD2	TGTGCCAGCAGCTCGCATAGCGGGAGGGCCGAAGGAGATACGCAGTATTTT	CASSSHSGRAEGDTQYF
once	TRBV7-2	TRBJ1-1	.	TGTGCCAGCAGTTCACAGGGAACATCTGAAGCTTTCTTT	CASSSQGTSEAFF
.	TRBV27	TRBJ1-2	.	TGTGCCAGCAGTTTAAGGGGTTGGACCGGCTACACCTTC	CASSLRGWTGYTF
.	TRBV6-5	TRBJ2-7	TRBD1	TGTGCCAGCAGCCAAAACCGGGACAGGGGAGAGCAGTACTTC	CASSQNRDRGEQYF
.	TRBV29-1	TRBJ1-3	TRBD1	TGCAGCACGAGACAGGGAAGCTCTGGAAACACCATATATTTT	CSTRQGSSGNTIYF
.	TRBV6-5	TRBJ1-1	.	TGTGCCAGCAGTTTACGACGAGAGGGTGTGGCTTTCTTT	CASSLRREGVAFF
once	TRBV20-1	TRBJ2-1	.	TGCAGTGCTGTGGACGAGGGCGAGCAGTTCTTC	CSAVDEGEQFF
.	TRBV7-9	TRBJ1-3	.	TGTGCCACCCTCAACAGGGGAAACACCATATATTTT	CATLNRGNTIYF
.	TRBV28	TRBJ2-5	TRBD1	TGTGCCAGCAGTTCACAAGGGGGCCAGACCCAGTACTTC	CASSSQGGQTQYF
.	TRBV4-1	TRBJ2-7	.	TGCGCCAGCAGCCAGCACCCGGGACGAGGGGGAGAGCAGTACTTC	CASSQHPGRGGEQYF
.	TRBV10-3	TRBJ2-5	TRBD2	TGTGCCGGCCTTAGCGGGACACAAGAGACCCAGTACTTC	CAGLSGTQETQYF
.	TRBV6-1	TRBJ1-4	.	TGTGCCAGCAGTGAACATGGGTCCTTTAATGAAAAACTGTTTTTT	CASSEHGSFNEKLFF
.	TRBV19	TRBJ2-1	.	TGTGCCAGTAGTATTGGTCAGTCGACCTACAATGAGCAGTTCTTC	CASSIGQSTYNEQFF
once	TRBV7-2	TRBJ1-1	.	TGTGCCAGCAGCTTAGGACAGCCTTGGGTGAACACTGAAGCTTTCTTT	CASSLGQPWVNTEAFF
.	TRBV5-4	TRBJ2-1	TRBD2	TGTGCCAGCAGCTTGGGACTAGCGGGGAATGAGCAGTTCTTC	CASSLGLAGNEQFF
.	TRBV18	TRBJ2-7	.	TGTGCCAGCTCAGCCGATCGCGAGCAGTACTTC	CASSADREQYF
.	TRBV19	TRBJ2-7	.	TGTGCCAGTAGTCCCCCCGCAGGGCCTCCTGATCGGGAGCAGTACTTC	CASSPPAGPPDREQYF
once	TRBV15	TRBJ2-3	.	TGTGCCACCAGCCCCCGGACTGGAGATACGCAGTATTTT	CATSPRTGDTQYF
.	TRBV24-1	TRBJ2-3	TRBD2	TGTGCCACCAGTCTTACCGGGACTAGCGGGACTAACACAGATACGCAGTATTTT	CATSLTGTSGTNTDTQYF
.	TRBV30	TRBJ2-1	.	TGTGCCTGGGGGGGTTCGTATGAGCAGTTCTTC	CAWGGSYEQFF
.	TRBV5-1	TRBJ1-2	.	TGCGCCAGCAGCTTGGCAGGCCGCTATGGCTACACCTTC	CASSLAGRYGYTF
.	TRBV5-6	TRBJ2-5	.	TGTGCCAGCCATGGACAGAACCAAGAGACCCAGTACTTC	CASHGQNQETQYF